This T cell receptor (beta chain) originates from a study of graft-versus-host responses after intestinal transplantation. In the study overall: Multivisceral, liver-intestinal, or isolated intestinal transplants were received by the recipients.

Cell sorting after the reaction yielded proliferating CFSE-low CD3+CD4+ and CD3+CD8+ responders. This clone was seen only a few times. Study outcomes and limitations: Across patients carrying graft-donor T cell macrochimerism, allografts held high graft-versus-host to host-versus-graft clonal ratios.

TCRdb's copy holds only in-frame clones and misses some; the assay was immunoSEQ multiplex PCR. This sample has approximately 10,000 clones; roughly 29% occur once, and the top ten carry around 3%. The receptor was isolated from a human patient who received an intestinal transplant. Material: alloreactive CD4+ T cells from a mixed lymphocyte reaction culture, obtained before intestinal transplant. Regarding subset: CFSE-low proliferating T cells sorted from approximately 6-day pre-transplant mixed lymphocyte reaction (GvH or HvG direction).

CDR3 nucleotides: TGTGCCAGCAGCCCAAACCCCACAGGGTCCTATGGCTACACCTTC. Translated: CASSPNPTGSYGYTF. The V call is TRBV6-4, the J call TRBJ1-2, with D possibly TRBD1 on 6 matching bases. CDR3 length: 15 amino acids. V shed 6 bases and J shed 4 bases, with 18 bases lying between them. Germline CDR1 reads MRHNA; CDR2 reads SNTAGT.